Below, 29 T cell receptor beta chains from the same sample are listed, as sequenced in a study of human T cells and chemical hapten exposure. Time point meaning: patch test 3, about 24 weeks after DPC sensitization. Treatment in this sample: therapeutic diphenylcyclopropenone sensitization with weekly scalp DPC. MiXCR, applied by TCRdb to the RACE reads, yields one record per CDR3 protein. In the table there are 210,000 or so distinct CDR3 sequences, approximately 24% of which are singletons. The sample in question was whole blood, obtained in connection with sensitization to the hapten diphenylcyclopropenone (DPC). The receptor set was obtained from a middle-aged woman with alopecia areata. Some clones in this sample may be carry-over from other donors' samples.

This clonotype was counted at least ten times. V gene TRBV28 combines with J gene TRBJ1-2, with unresolved D. In germline, CDR1 is MDHEN, CDR2 SYDVKM. The CDR3 sequence is 12 residues long. V lost 2 bases and J lost 8, with 9 bases in between. CDR3 amino acids: CASSLPGHGYTF. DNA of the CDR3: TGTGCCAGCAGTTTACCCGGGCACGGCTACACCTTC.

This clonotype was found many times. The chain links TRBV20-1 to TRBJ2-1; D gene unclear. Germline values: CDR1 DFQATT, CDR2 SNEGSKA (reference sequence). CDR3 length: 13 residues. The V and J ends lost 3 bases and 7 bases respectively, with 13 bases between them. The DNA for the CDR3 is TGCAGTGCTAGGGATAGGCCCAGGAATGAGCAGTTCTTC. It translates to CSARDRPRNEQFF.

This clonotype was seen more than once but under ten times. The CDR3 DNA reads TGTGCCAGCACCTCCGGCGGGACTAACCCCTACGAGCAGTACTTC. This codes for CASTSGGTNPYEQYF. This chain connects TRBV28 to TRBJ2-7; 7 bases align to TRBD2. The trim removed 7 bases at V and 2 bases at J, leaving 11 bases unmatched. From germline, CDR1 is MDHEN and CDR2 SYDVKM. CDR3 length equals 15 residues.

This clonotype was picked up many times. One end of the junction is discordant with germline, which a read error may explain. The rearrangement links TRBV18 to TRBJ2-2, with TRBD1 identical over 9 bases. This CDR3 contains 16 residues. Germline CDR1 and CDR2: KGHSH and LQKENI. For the CDR3, the DNA is TGCGCCAGCAGCCCCCCGACAGGGGGTAACACCGGGGAGCTGTTTTTT. Its protein product is CASSPPTGGNTGELFF. The whole variable domain, remainder taken from reference TRBV18 and TRBJ2-2, is NAGVMQNPRHLVRRRGQEARLRCSPMKGHSHVYWYRQLPEEGLKFMVYLQKENIIDESGMPKERFSAEFPKEGPSILRIQQVVRGDSAAYFCASSPPTGGNTGELFFGEGSRLTVL.

The J gene is TRBJ2-4, the V gene TRBV12-3 or TRBV12-4, with 7 bases fitting TRBD1. J was trimmed by 9 bases and V by 3 bases; bases with no gene match: 5. This CDR3 comprises 13 residues. The chain's CDR3 is CASSLATGSIQYF. In DNA form, the CDR3 reads TGTGCCAGCAGTTTGGCGACAGGGTCCATTCAGTACTTC.

This clonotype was picked up a small number of times. The chain couples TRBV10-3 to TRBJ2-1, with D tentatively TRBD2 (5 bases). CDR3 length: 14 residues. In germline, CDR1 is ENHRY, CDR2 SYGVKD. With 7 bases removed from V and 4 bases from J, the gap between germline ends came to 14 bases. The CDR3 is CAITPAGPYNEQFF. Written as DNA, the CDR3 is TGTGCCATCACCCCGGCGGGTCCTTACAATGAGCAGTTCTTC.

This clonotype showed up just a few times. The genes are TRBV28 and TRBJ2-7; TRBD2 agrees at 9 bases. Per germline, CDR1 MDHEN and CDR2 SYDVKM. Unmatched junction bases numbered 6, after V lost 6 bases and J lost 0 bases. The CDR3 loop spans 15 amino acids. CDR3 amino acids: CASRRLAVSSYEQYF. For the CDR3, the DNA is TGTGCCAGCAGGCGACTAGCGGTTAGCTCCTACGAGCAGTACTTC.

In this sample, this clonotype turned up a few times. V is TRBV27 and J is TRBJ2-1, with 11 bases lining up with TRBD2. The CDR3 has 17 residues. Germline V CDR1 and CDR2: MNHEY, SMNVEV (reference sequence). V was pared by 5 bases and J by 1 base, with 7 bases of the junction left unmatched. CDR3 in DNA: TGTGCCAGCAGTCTCCGGACTAGCGGGCTGTCCTACAATGAGCAGTTCTTC. Translation gives CASSLRTSGLSYNEQFF.

This chain connects TRBV6-2 or TRBV6-3 to TRBJ1-6; possibly TRBD1 for D (6 bases). CDR3 length equals 15 residues. V shed 4 bases and J shed 7 bases, with 14 bases lying between them. Germline lookup yields CDR1 MNHEY and CDR2 SVGEGT. In nucleotides, the CDR3 is TGTGCCAGCAGTTCAGGGGAGACAGAGAATTCACCCCTCCACTTT. This translates into CASSSGETENSPLHF.

This clonotype was recorded many times. This rearrangement joins TRBV7-9 to TRBJ2-1; weak D call: TRBD2 (5 bases). The V and J ends lost 3 bases and 8 bases respectively, with 11 bases between them. CDR3 length: 13 residues. Germline CDR1 and CDR2: SEHNR and FQNEAQ (reference sequence). CDR3 DNA sequence: TGTGCCAGCAGCTTGGGGAGTTTCGATGAGCAGTTCTTC. Protein product: CASSLGSFDEQFF.

The chain recombines TRBV7-3 with TRBJ2-1, with TRBD2 identical over 10 bases. Germline V gene data show CDR1 as SGHTA and CDR2 as FQGTGA. CDR3 length equals 14 residues. V was pared by 5 bases and J by 9 bases, with 7 bases of the junction left unmatched. CDR3 loop: CASSGQAGGGEQFF. DNA of the CDR3: TGTGCCAGCAGCGGACAAGCGGGAGGGGGTGAGCAGTTCTTC.

This chain links TRBV9 with TRBJ1-2, with a tentative D call TRBD1 (6 bases). CDR1 SGDLS and CDR2 YYNGEE come from the germline V gene. The CDR3 runs 15 residues. The germline V and J ends were trimmed by 0 bases and 7 bases, with 16 bases remaining between them. CDR3 coding DNA: TGTGCCAGCAGCGTAGCGTCAGGGGCAGCGAGTGGCTACACCTTC. It yields the protein CASSVASGAASGYTF.

Only a few counts were recorded for this clonotype. The chain employs TRBV11-2 and TRBJ2-1; D unresolved. Germline CDR1 reads SGHAT; CDR2 reads FQNNGV. Between the trimmed V and J ends, which lost 2 bases and 6 bases, there was a span of 14 bases. The CDR3 totals 15 residues. The CDR3 nucleotides read TGTGCCAGCAGCTTACAAGGTCCCGGTTCCAATGAGCAGTTCTTC. Encoded protein: CASSLQGPGSNEQFF.

The V call is TRBV6-1, the J call TRBJ1-5, with TRBD1 matching over 7 bases. V was pared by 4 bases and J by 8 bases, with 2 bases of the junction left unmatched. The CDR3 loop spans 12 amino acids. Germline V gene sequence: CDR1 MNHNS, CDR2 SASEGT. DNA of the CDR3: TGTGCCAGCAGTGGACAGGGAAAGCCCCAGCATTTT. Translating it yields CASSGQGKPQHF.

The chain carries TRBV12-3 or TRBV12-4 and TRBJ2-1; 9 bases are shared with TRBD2. Trimming removed 6 bases from V and 5 bases from J; junction bases left unmatched: 5. The CDR3 length is 14 residues. Written as DNA, the CDR3 is TGTGCCAGCAGGGCTAGCGGGACCGACAATGAGCAGTTCTTC. Amino acids: CASRASGTDNEQFF.

This clonotype showed up just a few times. This chain connects TRBV2 to TRBJ2-7, with D possibly TRBD2 on 6 matching bases. Trimming removed 6 bases from V and 7 bases from J, with 16 bases in between. Per the germline V gene, CDR1 is SNHLY and CDR2 is FYNNEI. CDR3 length: 13 amino acids. The CDR3 spells CASSQTGVVEQYF. The CDR3 region has the DNA TGTGCCAGCAGCCAGACGGGGGTAGTAGAGCAGTACTTC.

In its sample, this clonotype was seen a few times. The chain joins TRBV24-1 to TRBJ1-2; D call uncertain. Germline V gene data show CDR1 as KGHDR and CDR2 as SFDVKD. V was cut by 3 bases and J by 4 bases, with 11 bases left in between. The CDR3 loop spans 14 amino acids. This chain's CDR3 is CATSDPSRIYGYTF. CDR3 nucleotide sequence: TGTGCCACCAGTGATCCCTCCCGTATCTATGGCTACACCTTC.

J is TRBJ2-1 and V is TRBV4-3, with 11 bases lining up with TRBD2. The CDR3 is 16 amino acids. Germline-derived CDR1 and CDR2 are LGHNA and YSLEER. The trim removed 0 bases at V and 7 bases at J, leaving 5 bases unmatched. The CDR3 region is CASSQDRTSGWNEQFF. CDR3 coding DNA: TGCGCCAGCAGCCAAGATAGGACTAGCGGGTGGAATGAGCAGTTCTTC.

In this sample, this clonotype turned up many times. V usage is TRBV29-1 and J usage is TRBJ2-1, with TRBD1 matching 11 bases. Per the germline V gene, CDR1 is SQVTM and CDR2 is ANQGSEA. The CDR3 runs 15 residues. Losses at the gene ends were 7 bases for V and 7 bases for J; bases not matched to a gene: 12. CDR3 protein: CSGGRRTGGVNEQFF. In DNA form, the CDR3 reads TGCAGCGGAGGCAGGAGGACAGGGGGCGTAAATGAGCAGTTCTTC.

There are a few counts of this clonotype. This CDR3 is CASRQHNNHRSNQPQHF. The CDR3 nucleotides are TGTGCCAGCAGACAACATAACAATCACAGAAGCAATCAGCCCCAGCATTTT. The chain employs TRBV6-5 and TRBJ1-5; D gene unclear. This CDR3 spans 17 amino acids. Germline assignment: CDR1 MNHEY and CDR2 SVGAGI. The ends were cut back, 6 bases at V and 1 base at J, with 19 bases in the middle.

The rearrangement links TRBV10-3 to TRBJ2-5; 7 positions match TRBD1. Trimming removed 4 bases from V and 4 bases from J; junction bases left unmatched: 6. The V gene's germline CDR1 is ENHRY and CDR2 SYGVKD. There are 14 residues in the CDR3. The CDR3, as DNA: TGTGCCATCAGTGCCAGACAGGGTCGAGAGACCCAGTACTTC. Amino acids: CAISARQGRETQYF.

The chain joins TRBV28 to TRBJ2-5; TRBD2 matches at 15 bases. Germline V gene sequence: CDR1 MDHEN, CDR2 SYDVKM. Germline trimming cut 5 bases from V and 5 bases from J; bases unmatched to any gene: 6. The CDR3 is made up of 16 amino acids. The CDR3, as DNA: TGTGCCAGCAGTCCGGGGACTAGCGGGAGGAGTGAGACCCAGTACTTC. As protein: CASSPGTSGRSETQYF. The full variable domain, in which reference TRBV28 and TRBJ2-5 provide the parts outside the CDR3, is DVKVTQSSRYLVKRTGEKVFLECVQDMDHENMFWYRQDPGLGLRLIYFSYDVKMKEKGDIPEGYSVSREKKERFSLILESASTNQTSMYLCASSPGTSGRSETQYFGPGTRLLVL.

V is TRBV4-3 and J is TRBJ1-2, with TRBD1 as a possible D gene (6 bases). Germline CDR1 and CDR2: LGHNA and YSLEER. Trimming pared 5 bases from V and 0 bases from J, leaving 19 bases between. CDR3 length: 17 amino acids. The CDR3 reads CASSKVGQPIANYGYTF. The DNA for the CDR3 is TGCGCCAGCAGCAAGGTCGGACAGCCTATAGCTAACTATGGCTACACCTTC.

This sequence joins TRBV5-8 and TRBJ2-7, with TRBD1 as a possible D gene (6 bases). The CDR3 runs to 15 residues. Germline assignment: CDR1 SGHTS and CDR2 YDEGEE. V was cut by 5 bases and J by 0 bases, with 15 bases left in between. The CDR3 nucleotides are TGTGCCAGCAGACGTACAGGGAGCAGCTCCTACGAGCAGTACTTC. It translates to CASRRTGSSSYEQYF.

DNA for the CDR3: TGTGCCAGCAGTTACTTTCCAAGCGGGATTTCCTACAATGAGCAGTTCTTC. Its protein is CASSYFPSGISYNEQFF. V is TRBV6-2 or TRBV6-3 and J is TRBJ2-1, with TRBD2 matching 7 bases. Losses at the gene ends were 1 base for V and 1 base for J; bases not matched to a gene: 7. Germline V CDR1 and CDR2: MNHEY, SVGEGT. The CDR3 length is 17 residues.

This clonotype has just a few counts. The J gene is TRBJ1-2, the V gene TRBV20-1; 7 bases fit TRBD1. CDR3 size: 14 residues. With V trimmed by 5 bases and J by 2 bases, 8 bases remained unmatched. Per germline, CDR1 DFQATT and CDR2 SNEGSKA (reference sequence). CDR3 nucleotide sequence: TGCAGTGCTCTTACCCGACAGGGCAACTATGGCTACACCTTC. Translating gives CSALTRQGNYGYTF.

This clonotype appeared many times. J is TRBJ1-1 and V is TRBV30; 7 bases are shared with TRBD1. Germline V lookup: CDR1 GTSNPN, CDR2 SVGIG (reference sequence). The CDR3 consists of 12 residues. V trimming: 3 bases; J trimming: 6 bases; junction bases outside the gene matches: 4. CDR3 DNA sequence: TGTGCCTGGAGGCTGGACAGGTCTGAAGCTTTCTTT. This encodes CAWRLDRSEAFF.

The chain combines TRBV27 with TRBJ2-1; 10 bases map to TRBD2. Germline loops: CDR1 MNHEY, CDR2 SMNVEV (reference sequence). The CDR3 has 20 residues. V shed 5 bases, J shed 2 bases, and the junction held 18 bases outside the gene matches. In DNA form, the CDR3 reads TGTGCCAGCAGTAGTTACCCCGGGACTAGCGCCGGGGGAGCCTACAATGAGCAGTTCTTC. Protein sequence: CASSSYPGTSAGGAYNEQFF.

This clonotype was detected only a few times. The gene calls are TRBV29-1 and TRBJ1-1; no clear D. The CDR3 totals 12 residues. Per germline, CDR1 SQVTM and CDR2 ANQGSEA. V lost 4 bases, J lost 4 bases, and 10 bases lay in between. CDR3 residues: CSVGTRGTEAFF. The CDR3 DNA is TGCAGCGTTGGTACACGGGGCACTGAAGCTTTCTTT.